This TCR beta chain appears in the sequencing data of a study of T cell changes during pregnancy in multiple sclerosis. This table comes from immunoSEQ multiplex PCR, and its TCRdb copy is limited to in-frame clones, with some not included. The sample has roughly 57,000 clones; about nine tenths are singletons. V was shortened by 7 bases and J by 4 bases, with 16 bases between the two germline ends. Germline-derived CDR1 and CDR2 are SGHTA and FQGNSA. The CDR3 totals 14 residues. The TCR sequence derives from a female donor with multiple sclerosis, enrolled in a pregnancy study. The chain couples TRBV7-2 to TRBJ1-1, with a weak D call TRBD1 (6 bases). The starting material was CD8+ T cells from peripheral blood mononuclear cells, obtained before pregnancy. CDR3 residues: CASTSNSGATEAFF. As DNA, the CDR3 is TGTGCCAGCACCAGCAATTCAGGGGCCACTGAAGCTTTCTTT.